This T cell receptor (beta chain) was sequenced during a study of preoperative IRX-2 immunotherapy in early breast cancer. TCRdb's copy holds only in-frame clones and misses some; the assay was immunoSEQ multiplex PCR. The table lists about 7,700 clones, around 81% of them singletons, with approximately 15% in the top ten. The ends lost 0 bases at V and 8 bases at J; junction bases unmatched: 7. The CDR3 covers 16 residues. CDR1 and CDR2 (germline): KGHSH, LQKENI. The treatment here: preoperative locoregional IRX-2 cytokine immunotherapy. The sequence was collected from a human donor with breast cancer. The sequencing here drew on tumor tissue, taken after IRX-2 immunotherapy. V gene TRBV18 combines with J gene TRBJ1-6; the match to TRBD1 covers 7 bases. The CDR3 loop reads CASSPPSTGTDSPLHF. The CDR3, as DNA: TGTGCCAGCTCACCACCTTCGACAGGGACCGATTCACCCCTCCACTTT.